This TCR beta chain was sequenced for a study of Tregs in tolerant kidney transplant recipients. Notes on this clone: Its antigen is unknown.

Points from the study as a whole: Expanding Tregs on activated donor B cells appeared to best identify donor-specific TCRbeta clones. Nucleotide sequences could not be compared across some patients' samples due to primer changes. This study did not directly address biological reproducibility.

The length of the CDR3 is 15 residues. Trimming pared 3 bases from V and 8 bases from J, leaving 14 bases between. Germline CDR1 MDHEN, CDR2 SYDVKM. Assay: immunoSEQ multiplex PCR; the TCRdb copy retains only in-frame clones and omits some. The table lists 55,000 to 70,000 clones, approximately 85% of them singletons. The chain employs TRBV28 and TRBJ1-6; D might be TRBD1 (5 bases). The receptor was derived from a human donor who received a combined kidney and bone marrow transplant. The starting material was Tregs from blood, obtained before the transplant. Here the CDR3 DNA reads TGTGCCAGCAGTTTTCTGGCCCGGGGGGATTCACCCCTCCACTTT. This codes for CASSFLARGDSPLHF.